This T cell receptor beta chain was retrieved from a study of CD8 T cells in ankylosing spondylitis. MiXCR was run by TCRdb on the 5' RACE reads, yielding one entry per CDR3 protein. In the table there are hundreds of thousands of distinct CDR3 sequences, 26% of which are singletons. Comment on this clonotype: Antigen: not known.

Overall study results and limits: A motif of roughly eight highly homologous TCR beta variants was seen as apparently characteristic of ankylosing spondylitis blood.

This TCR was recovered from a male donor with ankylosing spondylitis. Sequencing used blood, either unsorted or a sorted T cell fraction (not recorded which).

CDR3 in amino acids: CASSQKLLGRGYTEAFF. The DNA for the CDR3 is TGTGCCAGCAGCCAGAAGCTCTTGGGTAGGGGTTACACTGAAGCTTTCTTT. The chain employs TRBV3-1 and TRBJ1-1; tentative D call: TRBD1 (5 bases). Germline CDR1 reads LGHDT; CDR2 reads YNNKEL (reference sequence). The CDR3 is 17 residues long. V lost 3 bases and J 3 bases, leaving 20 bases between the germline ends.